The clone carrying this T cell receptor beta chain was seen once. The sample comes from a study of blood T cell repertoires in COVID-19. J was trimmed by 7 bases and V by 3 bases; bases with no gene match: 9. CDR3 length equals 16 residues. Germline lookup yields CDR1 SGDLS and CDR2 YYNGEE. Original processing notes: By means of reference gene primer amplification, nucleated cell counts were estimated. Some clones are missing from TCRdb's copy, which holds only in-frame ones; the method was immunoSEQ multiplex PCR. For V, J and clone size, that table is used; D and trimming come from the DNA. This sample carries approximately 89,000 clones, around three quarters of them seen once, and the ten largest clones take about half.

The source material was peripheral blood. The origin of this receptor is a human donor in a cohort sampled during active COVID-19. J is TRBJ2-2 and V is TRBV9; TRBD1 aligns across 10 bases. CDR3 DNA sequence: TGTGCCAGCAGCGCCAGACAGGGGGCTCTCGTCGGGGAGCTGTTTTTT. It codes for CASSARQGALVGELFF.